Reported below is one T cell receptor (beta chain). This clone occurred once. Its antigen remains undetermined. Nothing much larger sits one base from this clone, and base qualities are not available. The data derive from a study of cytomegalovirus exposure and HLA in healthy donors (dated by TCRdb to about 2017). Study-wide context: According to an earlier analysis of 587 of the donors, about 190 million T cells yielded 90 million to 140 million unique TCR beta sequences and 250 to 350 Gb of sequence data. An earlier analysis of 587 of the donors used high-throughput TCR beta sequencing to judge whether each TCR beta V gene segment behaved as functional or pseudogenic. The study profiled the T cell repertoires of hundreds of subjects by immunosequencing and related them to cytomegalovirus serostatus. About 330 gigabases of sequencing data and roughly 81 million unique TCR sequences made up an early release that covered approximately 650 HLA-typed donors. A later analysis re-analyzed previously published TCR beta repertoires from 550 to 700 donors and added high-resolution HLA genotyping to study TCR occurrence patterns. Alongside the repertoire data, information on donor age, sex, ethnicity and CMV serostatus was compiled. Among some 410 genotyped donors of the cohort, an average of roughly 240,000 unique TCR beta nucleotide sequences were sequenced per donor, roughly 18% of them non-productive. All discovery cohort repertoires had been generated using a single sequencing platform. The number of typed donors differed by locus: about 620-630 for A, B, C, DRB1 and DQB1; approximately 520 for DQA1; around 610 for DPA1; and some 450 for DPB1. Among the 398 genotyped donors, approximately 82% belonged to the genetic ancestry cluster associated with self-reported Caucasian donors. A separate validation cohort of roughly 120 different subjects was used in addition to the 666-subject first cohort. The study was designed to test whether signatures of past pathogen exposure could be identified by cataloging public T cell receptors. In the later analysis, no new phenotypic data were used to find candidate immune exposures; instead, reliance was placed on TCR beta sequences and their occurrence across donors. A later genetic analysis used genome-wide SNP genotypes for about 60% of the roughly 700 donors, treating that subset as a discovery cohort. Class I and class II HLA loci were covered by the typing at four-digit resolution. A few DR-DQ haplotypes were treated as single units for association and clustering because of strong linkage in the cohort. To predict cytomegalovirus infection status, the study brought together high-throughput TCR immunosequencing, statistical association of individual TCRs with disease status, and machine learning.

The cohort was made up of 666 healthy bone marrow donors. Cohort members were all nominally healthy when sampled, although unrecorded immune exposures were likely present. The donor tested CMV seronegative and was one of the 352 seronegative cohort members. A peripheral blood sample was collected from each donor, and TCR beta sequencing was performed on peripheral blood mononuclear cells. The Qiagen DNeasy Blood Extraction Kit was used to extract genomic DNA from the blood cell samples. Here is what the overall study found, with its caveats: A later analysis found that HLA-associated TCR beta chains were more clonally expanded and had lower generation probabilities than equally common non-associated chains. In vitro tests confirmed that a few of the cytomegalovirus-associated TCR beta chains recognize cytomegalovirus antigens. Because some donors lacked HLA typing at each locus, the association tests relied only on the typed subset. The sequencing pipeline was judged likely to have produced a cluster of highly shared sequence variants as a technical artifact. CMV serostatus was the only immune exposure information available for the cohort. A later analysis found that most CMV-associated TCR beta chains appeared HLA-restricted, with HLA associations seemingly driven largely by CMV exposure. A later analysis associated 16,951 TCR beta sequences with specific HLA alleles at a false discovery rate of 0.05. Assigning TCR associations to individual alleles was difficult when HLA alleles, especially DR and DQ, strongly co-occurred. Most TCR sequences were seen in very few donors, while some public TCRs were found in many individuals. The study listed 150 to 200 TCR beta chains as associated with cytomegalovirus. Cytomegalovirus status was reported to be diagnosed by the classifier with high specificity and sensitivity in both the original and validation cohorts. The authors suggested that the approach could potentially be generalized to other disease states and immunological phenotypes. V-gene and J-gene trimming of TCR beta chains was associated with a missense DCLRE1C variant in a later genetic analysis, and the association was replicated in an independent cohort. A further reported finding was that TCR beta sequences accurately predicted the HLA-A and HLA-B alleles for most subjects in the first cohort. Linkage disequilibrium might explain the correlated functional status among segregating V segments, but an unknown experimental factor could not be excluded. The earlier analysis of around 600 of the donors excluded over 15 rarely observed V segments, including chromosome 9 orphons, because counts were too low. In an earlier analysis of 500 to 650 of the donors, most TCR beta V segments appeared in productive rearrangements about 90% or about 30% of the time, broadly matching IMGT annotations. According to a later analysis, parvovirus B19, influenza, CMV and Epstein-Barr virus appeared linked to several top co-occurrence clusters. Sequencing depth was assumed to be roughly uniform across donors in the presence/absence analyses, though that assumption may not hold. A later genetic analysis reported fewer N-insertions in productive TCRs among donors in an Asian-associated ancestry cluster than the 666-donor mean. Only TCR beta chains were sequenced in this cohort, and the absence of alpha or paired-chain data limited detectable features. In a later analysis, the rate of TCR association differed among HLA loci, with DRB1 alleles having the most associated TCRs and HLA-C alleles having the fewest.

Library preparation employed the immunoSEQ multiplex PCR assay. For the multiplex PCR, a mixture combining 60 forward primers for TCR Vbeta segments and 13 reverse primers for TCR Jbeta segments was used. The CDR3 region of rearranged TCR beta genes was amplified from genomic DNA by a multiplex PCR assay. The Illumina HiSeq System was used to sequence the amplified TCR beta libraries as 87-base-pair reads. Regarding the original processing steps: Across the roughly 640 repertoires, a later analysis counted tens of millions of unique TCR beta chains, 9.5 million to 12 million of which were shared by at least two donors. To remove PCR and sequencing errors, raw reads were error-corrected and collapsed into unique sequences using a nearest-neighbor algorithm that merged closely related sequences. V, D and J gene segments were assigned by aligning CDR3 sequences to IMGT reference sequences. Each retained sequence needed at least a six-nucleotide match to both a V gene segment and a J gene segment. A rearrangement counted as productive if the CDR3 had no stop codons and remained in frame with V and J, and every other rearrangement counted as non-productive. CDR3 was defined by IMGT convention, running from the second conserved V-encoded cysteine to the conserved J-encoded phenylalanine. In an earlier analysis of more than 550 of the donors, sequences lacking an unambiguous match to a single V gene segment were excluded. In an earlier analysis of a few hundred of the donors, V segments were called functional above 56.7% productive rearrangements and were called segregating when the between-donor standard deviation exceeded 5%. A statistical classification framework was built to diagnose cytomegalovirus status from the catalog of TCR beta chain sequences. V and J gene assignment, in a later analysis, came from comparing TCR nucleotide sequences with IMGT/GENE-DB human TR gene sequences. In a later analysis, CDR3 sequences and most-parsimonious VDJ recombination scenarios were assigned using the TCRdist pipeline. In a later analysis, each TCR beta chain was defined by its CDR3 amino acid sequence together with its V-gene family, and reads lacking a unique V-gene family were excluded. To address suspected cross-contamination and a sequencing artifact, a later analysis removed a few hundred highly shared, low-generation-probability nucleotide sequences. In a later analysis, a clonal expansion index was calculated for each public chain from normalized within-repertoire ranks of inferred template counts. A later analysis computed generation probabilities with a VDJ recombination model fitted to out-of-frame rearrangements, and checked the results against IGoR. Hypergeometric tests were used in a later analysis to score TCR-TCR, TCR-HLA and TCR-CMV co-occurrence, with a repertoire-size bias correction applied to the TCR pairs. In a later analysis, false discovery rates were estimated by permuting HLA or CMV assignments 20 times. A later analysis grouped co-occurring TCRs with DBSCAN, adding TCRdist sequence similarity when clustering within HLA-allele-positive subsets. Repertoires with fewer than 30,000 or more than 120,000 public chains, plus five repertoires with anomalous nucleotide sharing, were excluded from co-occurrence clustering. This immuneACCESS table, as held by TCRdb, lists in-frame sequences with V and J called but not all clones. Of the missing ones, under half trace to an unresolved V gene in checked studies; the others have no known cause. V, J and clone size are taken as reported in that table, and D and trimming were inferred from the DNA itself. Within this sample are approximately 110,000 clones, with around 80% of them counted one time only. The ten largest clones add up to approximately 6.1% of the sample.

The clonotype comes from a man younger than 35 in good health and CMV-seronegative. The specimen sequenced was PBMCs.

The nucleotides read TGTGCCAGCAGCCAAACCAGGGACGAGCAGTACTTC. Translated, it reads CASSQTRDEQYF. The chain is assembled from TRBV11-3 and TRBJ2-7; TRBD1 is a weak D gene call, 5 bases matching. The germline V gene provides CDR1 SGHNT and CDR2 YENEEA. The germline ends are 10 bases apart after V is trimmed by 5 bases and J by 5 bases. The CDR3 measures 12 amino acids from cysteine to phenylalanine. Only CDR3 DNA remains: 36 bases, in frame from the first base.